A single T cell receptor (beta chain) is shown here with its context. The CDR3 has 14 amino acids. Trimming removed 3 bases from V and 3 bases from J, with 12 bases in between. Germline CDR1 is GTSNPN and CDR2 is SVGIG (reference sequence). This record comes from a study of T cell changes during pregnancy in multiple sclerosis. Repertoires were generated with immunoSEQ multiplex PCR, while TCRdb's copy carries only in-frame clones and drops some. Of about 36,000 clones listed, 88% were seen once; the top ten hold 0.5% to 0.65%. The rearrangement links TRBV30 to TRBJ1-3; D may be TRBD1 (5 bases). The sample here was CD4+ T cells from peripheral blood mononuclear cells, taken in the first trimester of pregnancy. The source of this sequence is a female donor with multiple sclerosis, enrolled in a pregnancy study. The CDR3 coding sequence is TGTGCCTGGAGGTGGCAGGGCGGTGGAAACACCATATATTTT. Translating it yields CAWRWQGGGNTIYF.